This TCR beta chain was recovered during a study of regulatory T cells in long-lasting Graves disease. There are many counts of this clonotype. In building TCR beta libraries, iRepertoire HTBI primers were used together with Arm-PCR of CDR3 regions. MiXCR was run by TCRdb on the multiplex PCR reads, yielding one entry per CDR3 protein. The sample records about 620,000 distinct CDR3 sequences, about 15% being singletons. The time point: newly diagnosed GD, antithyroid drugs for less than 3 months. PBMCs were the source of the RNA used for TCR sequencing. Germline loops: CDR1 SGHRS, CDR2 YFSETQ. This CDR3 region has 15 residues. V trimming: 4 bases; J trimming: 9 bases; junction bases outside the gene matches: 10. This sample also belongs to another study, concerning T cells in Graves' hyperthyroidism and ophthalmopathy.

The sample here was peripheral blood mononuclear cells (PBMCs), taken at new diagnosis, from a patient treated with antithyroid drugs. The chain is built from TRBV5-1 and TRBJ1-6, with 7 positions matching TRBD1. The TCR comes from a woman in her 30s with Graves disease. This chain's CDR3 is CASSLRGQAGSPLHF. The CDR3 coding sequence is TGCGCCAGCAGCCTCCGTGGACAGGCGGGTTCACCCCTCCACTTT.